The clone carrying this T cell receptor (beta chain) was seen ten or more times. Its antigen is currently unknown. A J-beta primer mix and a sample-barcoded 5' primer were used in a second PCR of roughly 7 to 12 cycles. TCRdb re-analysed the 5' RACE reads in MiXCR, keeping a single row per CDR3 protein. The table shows roughly 640,000 distinct CDR3 sequences, with about 30% occurring only once. This entry comes from a study of blood T cells in healthy people across ages. Study findings and constraints: Those diversity estimates obtained from one million T cells were thought to be underestimates. Diversity of TCR beta per million T cells declined in a roughly linear way with age.

V lost 2 bases, J lost 5 bases, and 12 bases stayed unmatched. CDR1 DFQATT and CDR2 SNEGSKA come from the germline V gene (reference sequence). CDR3 size: 17 residues. The chain employs TRBV20-1 and TRBJ1-1; 12 bases agree with TRBD1. Input material: blood. The sequence was obtained from a woman older than 75 in good health. Here the CDR3 DNA reads TGCAGTGCTAGAATCCGGGACAGGGGGCTCATCCGAACTGAAGCTTTCTTT. Protein: CSARIRDRGLIRTEAFF.